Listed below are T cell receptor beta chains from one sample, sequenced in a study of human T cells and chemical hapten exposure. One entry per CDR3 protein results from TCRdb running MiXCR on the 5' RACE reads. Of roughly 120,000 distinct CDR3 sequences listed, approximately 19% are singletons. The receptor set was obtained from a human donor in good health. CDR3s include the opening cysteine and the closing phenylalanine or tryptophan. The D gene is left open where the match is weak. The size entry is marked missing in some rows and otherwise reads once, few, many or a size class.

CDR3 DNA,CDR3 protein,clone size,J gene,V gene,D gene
TGCGCCAGCAGCTTGGCCCAGGGGACGGAGACCCAGTACTTC,CASSLAQGTETQYF,few,TRBJ2-5,TRBV5-1,NA
TGTGCCAGCAGTTTGGGAAGGGGGCATGTCGAGCAGTACTTC,CASSLGRGHVEQYF,NA,TRBJ2-7,TRBV27,TRBD1
TGTGCCAGCAGTTTAGCAACAGGGATCCAAGAGACCCAGTACTTC,CASSLATGIQETQYF,NA,TRBJ2-5,TRBV12-3/TRBV12-4,NA
TGTGCCAGCAGCAAAGCGGGAGGAGCCTACAATGAGCAGTTCTTC,CASSKAGGAYNEQFF,few,TRBJ2-1,TRBV9,TRBD2
TGTGCCAGTCGGATATCTAACTATGGCTACACCTTC,CASRISNYGYTF,NA,TRBJ1-2,TRBV28,NA
TGTGCCAGCAGATCTTCCGGGAGAGGCGAGCAGTTCTTC,CASRSSGRGEQFF,NA,TRBJ2-1,TRBV5-6,NA
TGTGCCAGCAGCTTAGTGCGGGAGGTTCCGGATACGCAGTATTTT,CASSLVREVPDTQYF,few,TRBJ2-3,TRBV11-2,TRBD2
TGTGCCAGCAGCCCCCGTGAAGACCAGGACTCGGATACGCAGTATTTT,CASSPREDQDSDTQYF,NA,TRBJ2-3,TRBV7-9,NA
TGTGCCAGCTCCAGGGTAATCCACGAGCAGTACTTC,CASSRVIHEQYF,few,TRBJ2-7,TRBV6-5,NA
TGCAGCGTCAAGGAGGGTGGCAATCAGCCCCAGCATTTT,CSVKEGGNQPQHF,NA,TRBJ1-5,TRBV29-1,NA
TGCAGCGTTTTATCGAGGGGACAGCACAATGAGCAGTTCTTC,CSVLSRGQHNEQFF,NA,TRBJ2-1,TRBV29-1,TRBD1
TGTGCCAGCAGCGACCGGACTAGCGGGAGTTATGGCACAGATACGCAGTATTTT,CASSDRTSGSYGTDTQYF,NA,TRBJ2-3,TRBV9,TRBD2
TGTGCCAGCAGTTACGACCCCCTGACCTACAATGAGCAGTTCTTC,CASSYDPLTYNEQFF,few,TRBJ2-1,TRBV6-5,NA
TGTGCCAGCAGCTTGAGGCCCCTCCGGGACAGTGGACTCTCCTATAATTCACCCCTCCACTTT,CASSLRPLRDSGLSYNSPLHF,few,TRBJ1-6,TRBV7-9,TRBD1
TGTGCCAGCAGCCGGAGCACAGATACGCAGTATTTT,CASSRSTDTQYF,many,TRBJ2-3,TRBV7-9,NA
TGTGCCAGCAGCCCCACGGTTTTCAGGGAGACCTACGAGCAGTACTTC,CASSPTVFRETYEQYF,NA,TRBJ2-7,TRBV14,NA
TGCGCCAGCAGCTTGGGCTGGGCTGCGGATGGCTACACCTTC,CASSLGWAADGYTF,few,TRBJ1-2,TRBV5-1,NA
TGTGCCAGCAGTTACGGGGACAGGTCTAATGAAAAACTGTTTTTT,CASSYGDRSNEKLFF,NA,TRBJ1-4,TRBV6-6,TRBD1
TGTGCCTGGAGTGTAGTCGGAGGGAGTCAGCCCCAGCATTTT,CAWSVVGGSQPQHF,few,TRBJ1-5,TRBV30,NA
TGCGCCAGCAGCCAGTTCGCCGGACTAGCGGGAGTTAATGAGCAGTTCTTC,CASSQFAGLAGVNEQFF,NA,TRBJ2-1,TRBV4-1,TRBD2
TGCAGTGCTAGGGGGACCGCGACAGGGGCGAATCAGCCCCAGCATTTT,CSARGTATGANQPQHF,few,TRBJ1-5,TRBV20-1,TRBD1
TGCGCCAGCAGCCCAACGGGAGTCGGGCAGTACTTC,CASSPTGVGQYF,many,TRBJ2-7,TRBV4-1,NA
TGTGCCAGCAGTCTGAGGGGGGGGCTAATTGAAGCTTTCTTT,CASSLRGGLIEAFF,NA,TRBJ1-1,TRBV12-3/TRBV12-4,NA
TGTGCCAGCAGTCGAGATTTAAACAGGGGGTATCAGCCCCAGCATTTT,CASSRDLNRGYQPQHF,many,TRBJ1-5,TRBV28,TRBD1
TGTGCCAGCAGTTTTCACAGGGGAGGTCAGCCCCAGCATTTT,CASSFHRGGQPQHF,many,TRBJ1-5,TRBV28,TRBD1
TGTGCCAGCAGCACGATGCGGTCCTACGAGCAGTACTTC,CASSTMRSYEQYF,NA,TRBJ2-7,TRBV14,NA
TGTGCCAGCAGGTCAGGGGGCGCGATTTATGGCTACACCTTC,CASRSGGAIYGYTF,few,TRBJ1-2,TRBV27,TRBD1
TGCAGCGCCGGTGAGGTCAATCAGCCCCAGCATTTT,CSAGEVNQPQHF,few,TRBJ1-5,TRBV29-1,NA
TGTGCCAGCAGCCAAGTTGCCTTAGCGGGAGGTTACAATGAGCAGTTCTTC,CASSQVALAGGYNEQFF,few,TRBJ2-1,TRBV3-1,TRBD2
TGTGCCAGCAGTTTAGTCCGCTCTGGAAACACCATATATTTT,CASSLVRSGNTIYF,few,TRBJ1-3,TRBV12-3/TRBV12-4,NA
TGTGCCAGCAGTTACACACAGGGGAGGACTGAAAAACTGTTTTTT,CASSYTQGRTEKLFF,NA,TRBJ1-4,TRBV6-5,TRBD1
TGTGCCAGCAGTAAACAGGATAATCAGCCCCAGCATTTT,CASSKQDNQPQHF,few,TRBJ1-5,TRBV6-1,NA
TGTGCCAGCAGCCTAGAGGGAGGCTACAGCTACGAGCAGTACTTC,CASSLEGGYSYEQYF,NA,TRBJ2-7,TRBV7-2,NA
TGTGCCAGCACCGAAGGACAGGGTCCCTATGGCTACACCTTC,CASTEGQGPYGYTF,few,TRBJ1-2,TRBV12-3/TRBV12-4,TRBD1
TGCAGCGTTGGGGGACTAGCGGGAGGAAACTCCTACAATGAGCAGTTCTTC,CSVGGLAGGNSYNEQFF,NA,TRBJ2-1,TRBV29-1,TRBD2